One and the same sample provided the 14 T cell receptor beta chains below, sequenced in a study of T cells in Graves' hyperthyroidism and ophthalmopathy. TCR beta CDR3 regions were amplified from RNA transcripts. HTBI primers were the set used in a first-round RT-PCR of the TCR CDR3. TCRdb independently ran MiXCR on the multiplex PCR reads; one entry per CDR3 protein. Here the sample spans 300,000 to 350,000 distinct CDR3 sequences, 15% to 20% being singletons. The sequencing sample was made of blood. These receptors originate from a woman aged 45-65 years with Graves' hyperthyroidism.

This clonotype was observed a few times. The CDR3 sequence is CSVGWAQSEQFF. In nucleotides, the CDR3 is TGCAGCGTTGGGTGGGCCCAATCGGAGCAGTTCTTC. The rearrangement links TRBV29-1 to TRBJ2-1; D not resolved. The V end lost 4 bases, the J end lost 10 bases, and 14 bases lay between the germline ends. The CDR3 runs 12 residues. Germline CDR1 reads SQVTM; CDR2 reads ANQGSEA.

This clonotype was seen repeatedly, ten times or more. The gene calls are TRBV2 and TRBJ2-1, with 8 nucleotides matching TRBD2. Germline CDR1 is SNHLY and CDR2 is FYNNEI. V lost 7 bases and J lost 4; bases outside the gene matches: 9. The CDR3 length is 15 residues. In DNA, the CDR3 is TGTGCCAGCACCCAAGGCGGGACTAGTTACAATGAGCAGTTCTTC. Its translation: CASTQGGTSYNEQFF.

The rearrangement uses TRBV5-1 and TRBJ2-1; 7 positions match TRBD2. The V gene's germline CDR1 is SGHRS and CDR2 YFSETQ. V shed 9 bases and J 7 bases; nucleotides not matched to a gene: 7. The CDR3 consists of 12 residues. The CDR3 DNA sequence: TGCGCCATCCTTGGGGAGGGGAATGAGCAGTTCTTC. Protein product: CAILGEGNEQFF.

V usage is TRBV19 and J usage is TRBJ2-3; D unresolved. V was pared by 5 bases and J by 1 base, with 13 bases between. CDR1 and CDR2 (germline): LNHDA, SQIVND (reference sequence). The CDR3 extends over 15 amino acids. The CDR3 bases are TGTGCCAGTAGTGTTCAGATGGACCGCACAGATACGCAGTATTTT. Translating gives CASSVQMDRTDTQYF.

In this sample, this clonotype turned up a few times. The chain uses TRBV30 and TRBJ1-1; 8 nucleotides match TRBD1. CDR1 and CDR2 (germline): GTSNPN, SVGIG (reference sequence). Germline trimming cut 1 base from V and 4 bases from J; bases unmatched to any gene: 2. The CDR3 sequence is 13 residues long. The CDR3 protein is CAWSGQGATEAFF. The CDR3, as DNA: TGTGCCTGGAGTGGCCAGGGGGCCACTGAAGCTTTCTTT.

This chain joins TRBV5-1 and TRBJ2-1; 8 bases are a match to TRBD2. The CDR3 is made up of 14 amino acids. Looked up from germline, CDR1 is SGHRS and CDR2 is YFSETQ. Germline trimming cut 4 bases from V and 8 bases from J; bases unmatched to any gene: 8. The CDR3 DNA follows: TGCGCCAGCAGCACCGGACTAGCTACCGATGAGCAGTTCTTC. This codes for CASSTGLATDEQFF. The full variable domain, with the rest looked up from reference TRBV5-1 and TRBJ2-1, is KAGVTQTPRYLIKTRGQQVTLSCSPISGHRSVSWYQQTPGQGLQFLFEYFSETQRNKGNFPGRFSGRQFSNSRSEMNVSTLELGDSALYLCASSTGLATDEQFFGPGTRLTVL.

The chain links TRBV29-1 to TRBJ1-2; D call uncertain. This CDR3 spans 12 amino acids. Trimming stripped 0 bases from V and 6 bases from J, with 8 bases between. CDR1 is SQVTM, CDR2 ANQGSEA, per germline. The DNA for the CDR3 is TGCAGCGTTGAAGAAAATGGGGATGGCTACACCTTC. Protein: CSVEENGDGYTF.

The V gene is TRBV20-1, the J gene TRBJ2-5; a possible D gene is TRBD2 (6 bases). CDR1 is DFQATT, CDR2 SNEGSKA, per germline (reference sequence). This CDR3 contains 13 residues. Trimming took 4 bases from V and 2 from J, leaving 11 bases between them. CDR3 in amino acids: CSANSREQETQYF. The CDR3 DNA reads TGCAGTGCTAATTCTCGGGAGCAAGAGACCCAGTACTTC.

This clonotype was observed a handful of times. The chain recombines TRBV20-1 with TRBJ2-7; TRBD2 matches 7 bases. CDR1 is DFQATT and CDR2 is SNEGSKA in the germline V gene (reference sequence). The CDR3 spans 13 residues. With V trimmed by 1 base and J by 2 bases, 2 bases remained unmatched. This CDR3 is CSARVLATYEQYF. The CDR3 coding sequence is TGCAGTGCTAGAGTACTAGCGACCTACGAGCAGTACTTC.

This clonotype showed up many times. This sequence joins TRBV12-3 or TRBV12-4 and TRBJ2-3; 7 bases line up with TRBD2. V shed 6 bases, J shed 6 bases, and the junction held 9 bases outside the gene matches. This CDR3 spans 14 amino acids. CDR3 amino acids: CASSLAGVKDTQYF. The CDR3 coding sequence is TGTGCCAGCAGCCTTGCGGGAGTCAAGGATACGCAGTATTTT.

In nucleotides, the CDR3 is TGTGCCAGCACCCGGGACAGGAGCTCCTACGAGCAGTACTTC. As protein: CASTRDRSSYEQYF. The chain combines TRBV6-2 or TRBV6-3 with TRBJ2-7; 8 nucleotides match TRBD1. Germline values: CDR1 MNHEY, CDR2 SVGEGT. V dropped 7 bases and J dropped 0; count of bases not matched to a gene: 5. This CDR3 is built from 14 residues.

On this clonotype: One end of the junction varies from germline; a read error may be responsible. The DNA for the CDR3 is TGCAGTGCCGAGCTAGCGGGAGTTAACATTCAGCACTTC. Amino acids: CSAELAGVNIQHF. The rearrangement links TRBV20-1 to TRBJ2-4; 10 bases line up with TRBD2. This CDR3 is 13 amino acids long. Per germline, CDR1 DFQATT and CDR2 SNEGSKA (reference sequence).

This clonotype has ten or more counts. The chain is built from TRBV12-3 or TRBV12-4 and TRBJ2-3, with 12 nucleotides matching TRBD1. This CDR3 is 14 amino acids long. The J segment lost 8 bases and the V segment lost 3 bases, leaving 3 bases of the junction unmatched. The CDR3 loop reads CASSFGTGGGTQYF. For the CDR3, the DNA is TGTGCCAGCAGTTTTGGGACAGGGGGCGGTACGCAGTATTTT.

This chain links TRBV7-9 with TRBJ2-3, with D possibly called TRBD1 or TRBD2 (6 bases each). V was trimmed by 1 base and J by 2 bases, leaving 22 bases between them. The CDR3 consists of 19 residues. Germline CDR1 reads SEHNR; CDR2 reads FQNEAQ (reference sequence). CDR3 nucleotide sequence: TGTGCCAGCAGCTTAGATTCGGGGGCGTACAGTGGGTCCACAGATACGCAGTATTTT. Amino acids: CASSLDSGAYSGSTDTQYF.